This entry features one TCR beta chain sequence. Time point described: newly diagnosed GD, antithyroid drugs for less than 3 months. The TCR library used RNA extracted from PBMCs. For TCR beta, libraries came from iRepertoire HTBI primers and Arm-PCR of CDR3 regions. As processed by the authors: Sequenced samples collectively carried 55 to 80 TRBV and 14 TRBJ segments. TCRdb independently ran MiXCR on the multiplex PCR reads; one entry per CDR3 protein. The V and J calls, along with clone size, are taken from TCRdb and not from the paper's own processing. The table has 680,000 or so distinct CDR3 sequences, roughly 15% seen once. These data belong to a study of regulatory T cells in long-lasting Graves disease. The germline V gene has CDR1 DFQATT and CDR2 SNEGSKA (reference sequence). The CDR3 consists of 19 residues. V shed 1 base, J shed 6 bases, and the junction held 22 bases outside the gene matches.

This sample was shared with a second study, whose subject was T cells in Graves' hyperthyroidism and ophthalmopathy.

This sequence joins TRBV20-1 and TRBJ2-3; 7 nucleotides align to TRBD2. The source is a woman in her thirties with Graves disease. The starting material was peripheral blood mononuclear cells (PBMCs), obtained at new diagnosis, from a patient treated with antithyroid drugs. CDR3 in amino acids: CSARGPLSGTTLEWDTQYF. Here the CDR3 DNA reads TGCAGTGCTAGAGGCCCCCTAAGCGGGACTACCCTGGAGTGGGATACGCAGTATTTT.